This TCR beta chain was sequenced for a study of human T cells and chemical hapten exposure. This clonotype was detected only a few times. The CDR3 is made up of 10 amino acids. CDR1 SQVTM and CDR2 ANQGSEA come from the germline V gene. As to time point: pre-sensitization, week 0. Treatment defined: therapeutic diphenylcyclopropenone sensitization with weekly scalp DPC. TCRdb redid the calling of the RACE reads with MiXCR, one entry per CDR3 protein. The sample yields tens of thousands of distinct CDR3 sequences, over 10% seen once. V usage is TRBV29-1 and J usage is TRBJ2-3, with D hard to call. The sequence came from a woman aged 30 to 39 with alopecia areata. Some clones in this sample may be carry-over from other donors' samples. Sequencing used whole blood, obtained in connection with sensitization to the hapten diphenylcyclopropenone (DPC). The CDR3, as DNA: TGCACCACATTCACAGATACGCAGTATTTT. As protein: CTTFTDTQYF.